A single sample gave rise to the 17 T cell receptor beta chains below, sequenced in a study of blood T cell repertoires in COVID-19. The protocol was immunoSEQ multiplex PCR, while the TCRdb copy is restricted to in-frame clones and leaves out a portion. Seen here are around 170,000 clones, approximately 88% observed once, and the top ten hold approximately 9%. The sample taken for sequencing was PBMCs or T cells enriched from blood (not recorded which). All receptors derive from a woman aged 18-29 years who had recovered from COVID-19.

CDR3 nucleotides: TGTGCCAGCAGTTCACGACTAGCGGGGGAGGCCGGGGAGCTGTTTTTT. Translated, it gives CASSSRLAGEAGELFF. The chain combines TRBV6-2 or TRBV6-3 with TRBJ2-2; 12 nucleotides match TRBD2. V shed 4 bases and J 6 bases; nucleotides not matched to a gene: 6. Germline loops: CDR1 MNHEY, CDR2 SVGEGT. The length of the CDR3 is 16 residues.

The chain links TRBV5-1 to TRBJ2-2; perhaps TRBD1 as D (6 bases). The CDR3 extends over 18 amino acids. Trimming cost V 2 bases and J 2 bases, with 19 bases left between them. The V gene's germline CDR1 is SGHRS and CDR2 YFSETQ. The CDR3 nucleotides are TGCGCCAGCAGCTTTTTACCGTACGGGGACACTAACACCGGGGAGCTGTTTTTT. Its translation: CASSFLPYGDTNTGELFF.

The J gene is TRBJ1-1, the V gene TRBV5-1, with D possibly being TRBD1 (6 bases). CDR1 SGHRS and CDR2 YFSETQ come from the germline V gene. V lost 7 bases and J lost 5, with 18 bases in between. The CDR3 consists of 14 residues. The CDR3 here is CASLPGDIQTEAFF. The DNA of the CDR3 is TGCGCCAGCCTCCCAGGGGACATTCAGACTGAAGCTTTCTTT.

The V call is TRBV18, the J call TRBJ2-1, with a weak D call TRBD2 (6 bases). The V end was cut by 2 bases, the J end by 4 bases, with 15 bases between. The CDR3 loop spans 16 amino acids. Germline V gene sequence: CDR1 KGHSH, CDR2 LQKENI. The CDR3 region has the DNA TGTGCCAGCTCACCAGGGGACTCGCAACCTTACAATGAGCAGTTCTTC. It is translated as CASSPGDSQPYNEQFF.

The chain couples TRBV6-1 to TRBJ1-1; D might be TRBD1 (5 bases). The CDR3 is 14 residues long. The V gene lost 2 bases and the J gene lost 1 base, with 8 bases spanning the gap. From germline, CDR1 is MNHNS and CDR2 SASEGT. The CDR3 nucleotides are TGTGCCAGCAGTGAAAACGGGGGGAACACTGAAGCTTTCTTT. Residues: CASSENGGNTEAFF.

The gene calls are TRBV27 and TRBJ2-5; 13 nucleotides align to TRBD2. Germline CDR1 and CDR2: MNHEY and SMNVEV (reference sequence). After removal of 5 bases from V and 4 bases from J, the junction contained 10 bases not matched to a gene. The CDR3 is 17 residues long. The CDR3 sequence is CASSPLTSGRARETQYF. CDR3 in DNA: TGTGCCAGCAGTCCCCTAACTAGCGGGAGGGCCCGAGAGACCCAGTACTTC.

V usage is TRBV7-9 and J usage is TRBJ2-7; 9 bases agree with TRBD1. Trimming cost V 3 bases and J 3 bases; bases outside gene matches: 6. Germline V lookup: CDR1 SEHNR, CDR2 FQNEAQ (reference sequence). This CDR3 contains 15 residues. CDR3 nucleotides: TGTGCCAGCAGCTTTACCCGGACAGGGGTCTACGAGCAGTACTTC. It is translated as CASSFTRTGVYEQYF. The whole variable domain, remainder taken from reference TRBV7-9 and TRBJ2-7, is DTGVSQNPRHKITKRGQNVTFRCDPISEHNRLYWYRQTLGQGPEFLTYFQNEAQLEKSRLLSDRFSAERPKGSFSTLEIQRTEQGDSAMYLCASSFTRTGVYEQYFGPGTRLTVT.

V usage is TRBV7-9 and J usage is TRBJ1-1; tentatively, D is TRBD1 (6 bases). CDR1 SEHNR and CDR2 FQNEAQ come from the germline V gene (reference sequence). This CDR3 has 14 amino acids. The germline V and J ends were trimmed by 1 base and 4 bases, with 10 bases remaining between them. The CDR3 DNA sequence: TGTGCCAGCAGCTTAGAACTACAGGGCACTGAAGCTTTCTTT. Translated, it gives CASSLELQGTEAFF.

The chain joins TRBV5-5 to TRBJ2-1; TRBD1 matches at 7 bases. This CDR3 spans 17 amino acids. V dropped 0 bases and J dropped 3; count of bases not matched to a gene: 9. Germline CDR1 reads SGHKS; CDR2 reads YYEKEE (reference sequence). This CDR3 is CASSLVVQGLLYNEQFF. The CDR3 DNA sequence: TGTGCCAGCAGCTTGGTAGTACAGGGGCTCCTCTACAATGAGCAGTTCTTC.

This rearrangement joins TRBV2 to TRBJ2-1; the D gene is possibly TRBD2 (5 bases). CDR1 is SNHLY and CDR2 is FYNNEI in the germline V gene. The CDR3 sequence is 12 residues long. The V end lost 5 bases, the J end lost 7 bases, and 9 bases lay between the germline ends. CDR3 sequence: CASSRLANEQFF. Here the CDR3 DNA reads TGTGCCAGCAGTCGTCTAGCTAATGAGCAGTTCTTC.

This chain joins TRBV7-9 and TRBJ2-1, with TRBD2 matching over 11 bases. The germline V gene has CDR1 SEHNR and CDR2 FQNEAQ (reference sequence). V was pared by 1 base and J by 7 bases, with 3 bases of the junction left unmatched. The CDR3 loop spans 15 amino acids. The CDR3 reads CASSLGVAGGNEQFF. The DNA of the CDR3 is TGTGCCAGCAGCTTAGGGGTAGCGGGAGGGAATGAGCAGTTCTTC.

The rearrangement joins TRBV28 to TRBJ2-1; 8 positions agree with TRBD2. CDR3 length equals 14 residues. J gave up 5 bases and V 5 bases, and 5 bases lay outside the gene matches. The germline gives CDR1 MDHEN, CDR2 SYDVKM. The CDR3 DNA follows: TGTGCCAGCAGTGTTAGCGGGATCGACAATGAGCAGTTCTTC. It is translated as CASSVSGIDNEQFF.

The chain has TRBV27 and TRBJ1-2, with D possibly being TRBD1 (6 bases). Trimming cost V 2 bases and J 7 bases, with 11 bases left between them. There are 13 residues in the CDR3. Germline lookup yields CDR1 MNHEY and CDR2 SMNVEV (reference sequence). In nucleotides, the CDR3 is TGTGCCAGCAGTTTAAGGGGGAGAAGTGGCTACACCTTC. Protein: CASSLRGRSGYTF.

This chain links TRBV2 with TRBJ2-4, with 9 nucleotides matching TRBD1. The CDR3 covers 14 residues. Germline-derived CDR1 and CDR2 are SNHLY and FYNNEI. V trimming: 6 bases; J trimming: 3 bases; junction bases outside the gene matches: 3. For the CDR3, the DNA is TGTGCCAGCAGGGGACAGGGTGGCAAAAACATTCAGTACTTC. Protein: CASRGQGGKNIQYF.

This clone was picked up one time. V gene TRBV7-9 combines with J gene TRBJ2-1; tentatively, D is TRBD2 (6 bases). Germline V gene lookup returns CDR1 SEHNR and CDR2 FQNEAQ (reference sequence). There are 14 residues in the CDR3. Trimming took 6 bases from V and 4 from J, leaving 13 bases between them. This CDR3 reads CASSVSRGYNEQFF. The CDR3 DNA reads as TGTGCCAGCAGTGTCTCGCGGGGATACAATGAGCAGTTCTTC.

The V call is TRBV20-1, the J call TRBJ1-2; 9 bases map to TRBD1. The germline V gene has CDR1 DFQATT and CDR2 SNEGSKA (reference sequence). The CDR3 has 14 residues. The junction had 6 bases not matched to a gene; V was cut back by 3 bases and J by 4 bases. CDR3 in amino acids: CSASEGTGLYGYTF. As DNA, the CDR3 is TGCAGTGCTAGTGAAGGGACAGGGCTCTATGGCTACACCTTC.

The V call is TRBV4-2, the J call TRBJ1-2; D unresolved. CDR1 and CDR2 from the germline V gene are LGHNA and YNFKEQ. The CDR3 spans 15 residues. V was clipped by 0 bases and J by 8 bases, with 16 bases between them. CDR3 in amino acids: CASSQDDTDRRGYTF. CDR3 coding DNA: TGTGCCAGCAGCCAAGATGACACAGACCGGCGAGGCTACACCTTC.